This entry concerns a single T cell receptor (beta chain). Profiled with immunoSEQ multiplex PCR; TCRdb holds only in-frame clones, not every one. The data hold approximately 21,000 clones, with around 82% observed a single time. Germline assignment: CDR1 SQVTM and CDR2 ANQGSEA. J lost 5 bases, V lost 4 bases, and 10 bases had no gene match. The CDR3 loop spans 14 amino acids. This specimen belongs to a study of OX40 agonist ivuxolimab in advanced cancers. Turning to the study itself: Across the patients, intravenous ivuxolimab was delivered every 2 weeks at 0.01 to 10 mg/kg. Partial response was recorded in three patients: one hepatocellular carcinoma and two cutaneous melanoma cases. Hepatocellular carcinoma, melanoma, renal cell or head and neck cancer was diagnosed in the dose-escalation patients.

Cycle 7 day 1, cycle 4 day 1, and baseline were the timepoints at which blood was sampled. The sample here was CD4+ or CD8+ T cells sorted from blood, taken in a trial of the OX40 agonist ivuxolimab. The V gene is TRBV29-1, the J gene TRBJ2-5; TRBD2 matches 7 bases. The clonotype was recovered from an adult with an advanced solid tumor such as melanoma, head and neck, liver or kidney cancer. The CDR3 spells CSVGERGVRETQYF. CDR3 sequence (DNA): TGCAGCGTTGGGGAACGGGGGGTCCGGGAGACCCAGTACTTC.